This record covers a single TCR beta chain. Antigen: not known. Using immunoSEQ multiplex PCR, the repertoire was profiled, and TCRdb retains in-frame clones only, with some absent. The sample consists of under 40,000 clones, over 65% of them appearing once. Time point of the sample: week 35, safety follow-up. All doses held 300 ug of mutant IDH1 20-mer peptide, with topical imiquimod. This record belongs to a study of a mutant IDH1 vaccine in newly diagnosed glioma. Study-level results: Vaccine-induced immune responses occurred in 93.3% of patients.

Germline lookup yields CDR1 LNHNV and CDR2 YYDKDF (reference sequence). Trimming took 1 base from V and 7 from J; bases not matched to a gene: 3. This CDR3 is built from 14 residues. This clonotype originated in a man aged 30-40 years with glioma. This material consisted of PBMCs, taken from a glioma patient whose treatment included an IDH1 peptide vaccine. The chain links TRBV15 to TRBJ2-3, with 9 bases identical to TRBD1. The CDR3 bases are TGTGCCACCAGCAGAGGGGGGACAGGGAATACGCAGTATTTT. This encodes CATSRGGTGNTQYF.